The sequence of this TCR beta chain was determined in a study of T cell responses to AZD1222 COVID-19 vaccine. This clone turned up a few times. What it recognizes is unknown. General observations from the study: Nearly half of spike-specific TCRs reportedly target unmutated variant regions. Recipients of AZD1222 seropositive at baseline numbered only 6 or 7. Every sample of the repertoires postdated the peak T cell response. Mostly white British, mostly female donors; authors suggested clonal diversity may be underestimated.

Sequencing was performed with immunoSEQ multiplex PCR; in TCRdb, only in-frame clones are kept and a portion is missing. The sample consists of 120,000 or so clones, about 89% of them appearing once. The germline V gene has CDR1 MNHNS and CDR2 SASEGT. V dropped 1 base and J dropped 7; count of bases not matched to a gene: 10. There are 16 residues in the CDR3. This specimen consisted of peripheral blood, obtained on day 0 of MenACWY control vaccination. This sequence joins TRBV6-1 and TRBJ1-2; 9 nucleotides match TRBD1. This TCR derives from an adult in good health. CDR3 sequence: CASSEVTTGTGSGYTF. As DNA, the CDR3 is TGTGCCAGCAGTGAAGTGACTACCGGGACAGGGTCTGGCTACACCTTC.